The 5 T cell receptor beta chains in this list originate from one sample, sequenced in a study of tumor-infiltrating lymphocytes in oesophageal squamous cell carcinoma. In TCRdb, the PCR reads were re-called with MiXCR into one record per CDR3 protein. The table lists approximately 11,000 distinct CDR3 sequences, 52% of them singletons. What was sequenced was esophageal tumor tissue. The receptor source for this set is a female donor with esophageal squamous cell carcinoma.

The chain recombines TRBV10-3 with TRBJ2-3; 7 bases match TRBD2. CDR3 length equals 13 residues. Germline V gives CDR1 ENHRY, CDR2 SYGVKD. The junction had 6 bases not matched to a gene; V was cut back by 10 bases and J by 2 bases. The CDR3 DNA reads TGTGCCACGCGGGAGACCAACACAGATACGCAGTATTTT. This gives the protein CATRETNTDTQYF.

This clonotype rates as medium-sized (0.01 to 0.1%). The V and J genes are TRBV12-3 or TRBV12-4 and TRBJ2-7, with 11 bases fitting TRBD2. V dropped 7 bases and J dropped 7; count of bases not matched to a gene: 15. The CDR3 runs 16 residues. CDR3 sequence reads: CASTFRSGGAYNEQYF. The CDR3 region has the DNA TGTGCCAGCACGTTCCGTAGCGGGGGGGCCTACAATGAGCAGTACTTC.

A remark on this clonotype: A read error may produce the germline difference seen at one junction end. J is TRBJ2-7 and V is TRBV5-3; unclear D gene. TRBV5-3 carries the ORF label, with uncertain function. The CDR3 has 15 residues. The DNA of the CDR3 is TGCGCCAGCAGCCCAGGTCAGGCCTATAATTCACCCCTCCACTTC. Protein: CASSPGQAYNSPLHF.

This chain uses TRBV27 with TRBJ2-4; perhaps TRBD2 as D (6 bases). The J call may be faulty, since TRBJ2-6 better matches the DNA end. Germline loops: CDR1 MNHEY, CDR2 SMNVEV (reference sequence). The CDR3 length is 16 residues. CDR3 nucleotides: TGTGCCAGCAGTAGGACCCGTGGAGGGGGGGCCAACGTCCTGACTTTC. It specifies CASSRTRGGGANVLTF.

Details on this clonotype: This CDR3 fails to terminate in the conserved phenylalanine or tryptophan, so it likely reflects a read error. It is unclear where the CDR3 begins or ends on the DNA, so no DNA is shown, and the CDR3 is as TCRdb lists it. This CDR3 reads CASSSSRTRTLSSSS. V is TRBV5-3 and J is TRBJ1-4. TRBV5-3 is reported as an ORF; its role is uncertain. With termini counted, the CDR3 has 15 amino acids.